This T cell receptor (beta chain) was recorded in a study of cytomegalovirus exposure and HLA in healthy donors. Study overall: A subsequent analysis reported that the 100 to 150 validation repertoires were produced on the same platform that had also been used for the approximately 710 first-cohort repertoires.

The validation cohort, a group of roughly 120 subjects, included the donors and was separate from the approximately 670-subject first cohort. Here immunoSEQ multiplex PCR was the method, and the copy in TCRdb shows in-frame clones only, minus some. The data show under 140,000 clones, approximately 88% seen once. CDR3 length equals 17 residues. Unmatched junction bases numbered 19, after V lost 5 bases and J lost 7 bases. The germline CDR1 and CDR2 sequences are SGHVS and FNYEAQ. Details on this clone: What it binds is unknown.

Study-wide findings and caveats: According to a later analysis, TCR clusters from the first cohort tended to co-occur in the 120 or so validation repertoires. In vitro assays verified that a few CMV-associated chains recognized CMV antigens specifically.

This chain connects TRBV7-6 to TRBJ2-7; 8 bases map to TRBD2. The receptor was derived from a woman under 40 in good health and CMV-seropositive. The sequenced material came from PBMCs. In nucleotides, the CDR3 is TGTGCCAGCAGCCTTTCCGTGCCTAGCGGGCCCTCGGAGGAGCAGTACTTC. It yields the protein CASSLSVPSGPSEEQYF.